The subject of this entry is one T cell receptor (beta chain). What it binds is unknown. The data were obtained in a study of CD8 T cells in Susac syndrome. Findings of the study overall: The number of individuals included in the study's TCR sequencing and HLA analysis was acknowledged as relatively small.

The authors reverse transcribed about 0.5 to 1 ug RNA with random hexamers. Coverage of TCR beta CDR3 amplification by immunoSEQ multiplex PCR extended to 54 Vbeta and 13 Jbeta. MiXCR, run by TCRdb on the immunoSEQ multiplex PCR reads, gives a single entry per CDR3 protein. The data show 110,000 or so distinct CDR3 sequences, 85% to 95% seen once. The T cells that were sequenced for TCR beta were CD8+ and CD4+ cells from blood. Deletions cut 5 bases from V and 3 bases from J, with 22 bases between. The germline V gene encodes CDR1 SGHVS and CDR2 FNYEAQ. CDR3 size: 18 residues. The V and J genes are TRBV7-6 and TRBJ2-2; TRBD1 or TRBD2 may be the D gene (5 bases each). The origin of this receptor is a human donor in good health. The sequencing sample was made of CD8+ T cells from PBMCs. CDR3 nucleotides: TGTGCCAGCAGCCAAGCGGATGGGGCGCGGGTTTACACCGGGGAGCTGTTTTTT. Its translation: CASSQADGARVYTGELFF.